These T cell receptor beta chains were read from a single sample in a study of T-cell reconstitution after alpha-beta-depleted transplantation in children. MiXCR was run by TCRdb on the PCR reads, yielding one entry per CDR3 protein. The sample carries over 400,000 distinct CDR3 sequences, about 40% recorded once. The sequencing here drew on PBMCs, taken before TCRalphabeta/CD19-depleted stem cell transplant. Source of these receptors: a girl aged 2 to 9 with aplastic anemia, due to receive a stem cell transplant. Each CDR3 is given with its conserved first and last residue. A D gene is named only where the DNA matches it firmly. Rows may omit the clone size; those that give it use once, few, many or a size class.

TRBJ2-5 | TRBV4-3 | few | . | CASSQDFGRAETQYF | TGCGCCAGCAGCCAAGATTTTGGCAGGGCGGAGACCCAGTACTTC
TRBJ2-5 | TRBV18 | few | . | CASSPPLPLLTQGGQYF | TGTGCCAGCTCACCACCTCTTCCACTCCTTACCCAAGGGGGCCAGTACTTC
TRBJ2-5 | TRBV18 | once | TRBD2 | CASSPFGLAGDETQYF | TGTGCCAGCTCACCATTTGGGCTAGCGGGAGATGAGACCCAGTACTTC
TRBJ2-7 | TRBV5-1 | many | TRBD2 | CASSLGGGPYEQYF | TGTGCCAGCAGTTTAGGCGGGGGACCCTACGAGCAGTACTTC
TRBJ1-2 | TRBV6-5 | . | . | CASSYSMGVGYGYTF | TGTGCCAGCAGTTACTCGATGGGGGTTGGGTATGGCTACACCTTC
TRBJ2-1 | TRBV7-3 | . | TRBD2 | CASSLTSSGANNEQFF | TGTGCCAGCAGCTTAACCTCTAGCGGAGCCAACAATGAGCAGTTCTTC
TRBJ1-2 | TRBV21-1 | . | . | CASSMGSNYGYTF | TGTGCCAGCAGCATGGGATCTAACTATGGCTACACCTTC
TRBJ2-1 | TRBV20-1 | . | . | CSADGVTEQFF | TGCAGTGCAGACGGGGTCACTGAGCAGTTCTTC
TRBJ1-5 | TRBV20-1 | many | TRBD1 | CSARRGRMSNQPQHF | TGCAGTGCTAGAAGGGGGCGAATGAGCAATCAGCCCCAGCATTTT
TRBJ2-7 | TRBV18 | . | . | CASSPRTDSYEQYF | TGTGCCAGCTCACCAAGGACTGACTCCTACGAGCAGTACTTC
TRBJ1-1 | TRBV20-1 | . | . | CSARGSGYGTEAFF | TGCAGTGCTAGAGGCTCAGGGTATGGGACTGAAGCTTTCTTT
TRBJ2-3 | TRBV7-9 | many | . | CASSTSRSTTDTQYF | TGTGCCAGCAGCACCAGTCGGTCGACCACAGATACGCAGTATTTT
TRBJ2-4 | TRBV29-1 | . | . | CSVEPGAGAKNIQYF | TGCAGCGTTGAACCAGGGGCAGGGGCCAAAAACATTCAGTACTTC
TRBJ2-2 | TRBV12-3/TRBV12-4 | many | TRBD1 | CASSATGGFTGELFF | TGTGCCAGCAGTGCCACAGGGGGCTTCACCGGGGAGCTGTTTTTT
TRBJ2-7 | TRBV20-1 | . | TRBD1 | CSARVYARQGGWEQYF | TGCAGTGCTAGAGTGTACGCGAGACAGGGGGGATGGGAGCAGTACTTC
TRBJ2-7 | TRBV6-1 | . | TRBD2 | CASTPGTSGAYEQYF | TGTGCCAGCACCCCAGGGACTAGCGGGGCTTACGAGCAGTACTTC
TRBJ1-3 | TRBV20-1 | . | . | CSAVGGPGNTIYF | TGCAGTGCCGTCGGGGGACCTGGAAACACCATATATTTT
TRBJ1-1 | TRBV7-9 | few | . | CASSFGSKTPNTEAFF | TGTGCCAGCAGCTTTGGGTCTAAGACACCAAACACTGAAGCTTTCTTT
TRBJ1-4 | TRBV12-3/TRBV12-4 | many | . | CASSPQWGADGNEKLFF | TGTGCCAGCAGTCCTCAGTGGGGGGCGGATGGTAATGAAAAACTGTTTTTT
TRBJ1-2 | TRBV3-1 | . | . | CASSQAGSGADYGYTF | TGTGCCAGCAGCCAAGCTGGGTCAGGGGCGGACTATGGCTACACCTTC
TRBJ2-7 | TRBV29-1 | . | . | CSVEEDGSYEQYF | TGCAGCGTTGAAGAGGACGGATCCTACGAGCAGTACTTC
TRBJ2-2 | TRBV10-3 | . | . | CAIRGLTGPGTGELFF | TGTGCCATCCGAGGCCTAACAGGGCCGGGCACCGGGGAGCTGTTTTTT
TRBJ2-7 | TRBV20-1 | . | . | CSARDQGVDQYF | TGCAGTGCTAGAGATCAGGGCGTCGACCAGTACTTC
TRBJ2-7 | TRBV28 | . | . | CASSSESSYEQYF | TGTGCCAGCAGTTCAGAGAGCTCCTACGAGCAGTACTTC
TRBJ1-1 | TRBV7-9 | . | . | CASSPDKGGSTEAFF | TGTGCCAGCAGCCCCGACAAGGGAGGGAGCACTGAAGCTTTCTTT
TRBJ1-2 | TRBV20-1 | many | . | CSAHKNRGYTF | TGCAGTGCACACAAAAATAGGGGCTACACCTTC
TRBJ1-2 | TRBV5-1 | many | . | CASSLDPGGPGYTF | TGCGCCAGCAGCTTGGACCCCGGAGGGCCTGGCTACACCTTC
TRBJ2-1 | TRBV7-6 | . | TRBD2 | CASSSRLAGATGGNEQFF | TGTGCCAGCAGCTCCCGGCTAGCGGGGGCCACTGGAGGGAATGAGCAGTTCTTC
TRBJ1-5 | TRBV11-2 | . | TRBD1 | CASSGGQSNQPQHF | TGTGCCAGCAGCGGGGGACAGAGCAATCAGCCCCAGCATTTT
TRBJ2-3 | TRBV6-1 | . | TRBD2 | CASRSTRLAVTDTQYF | TGTGCCAGCAGGTCGACCAGACTAGCGGTCACAGATACGCAGTATTTT
TRBJ2-7 | TRBV2 | . | . | CASRGQVYEQYF | TGTGCCAGCAGAGGACAAGTCTACGAGCAGTACTTC
TRBJ2-1 | TRBV20-1 | once | . | CSAARGTLGNEQFF | TGCAGTGCTGCGAGGGGCACGCTAGGGAATGAGCAGTTCTTC
TRBJ1-2 | TRBV5-6 | . | TRBD1 | CASSLRDRGLGGGYTF | TGTGCCAGCAGCTTACGGGACAGGGGGCTCGGCGGTGGCTACACCTTC
TRBJ2-2 | TRBV15 | . | . | CATSRDKAGELFF | TGTGCCACCAGCAGAGATAAGGCCGGGGAGCTGTTTTTT
TRBJ1-2 | TRBV25-1 | . | . | CASQGNGYTF | TGTGCCAGCCAGGGGAATGGCTACACCTTC
TRBJ2-3 | TRBV7-9 | . | TRBD2 | CASSPGTSASTDTQYF | TGTGCCAGCAGCCCCGGGACTAGCGCTAGCACAGATACGCAGTATTTT
TRBJ2-5 | TRBV5-1 | . | TRBD2 | CASSAWTSAETQYF | TGCGCCAGCAGCGCCTGGACTAGCGCAGAGACCCAGTACTTC
TRBJ2-3 | TRBV7-2 | . | TRBD2 | CASSPPGLGRPDTQYF | TGTGCCAGCAGCCCTCCGGGACTAGGTCGCCCAGATACGCAGTATTTT
TRBJ2-4 | TRBV20-1 | . | TRBD1 | CSARVLQGANIQYF | TGCAGTGCTAGAGTCCTACAGGGGGCGAACATTCAGTACTTC
TRBJ2-2 | TRBV20-1 | few | . | CSARDSRSINTGELFF | TGCAGTGCTAGAGATTCTAGGTCCATTAACACCGGGGAGCTGTTTTTT
TRBJ2-1 | TRBV20-1 | . | TRBD2 | CSASGAGVRVQFF | TGCAGTGCTAGTGGGGCGGGGGTTCGGGTGCAGTTCTTC
TRBJ2-2 | TRBV28 | . | . | CASSWAYTGFGELFF | TGTGCCAGCAGTTGGGCCTACACGGGGTTCGGGGAGCTGTTTTTT
TRBJ2-4 | TRBV4-1 | few | TRBD1 | CASSLGQGLAKNIQYF | TGCGCCAGCAGCCTAGGACAGGGTTTAGCCAAAAACATTCAGTACTTC
TRBJ2-7 | TRBV20-1 | . | . | CSGTDTYEQYF | TGCAGTGGAACGGACACTTACGAGCAGTACTTC
TRBJ2-3 | TRBV20-1 | . | TRBD2 | CSARGTSRTDTQYF | TGCAGTGCTAGGGGGACTAGTCGTACAGATACGCAGTATTTT
TRBJ2-3 | TRBV29-1 | . | . | CSVELSQAGTQYF | TGCAGCGTTGAGCTGAGCCAGGCGGGTACGCAGTATTTT
TRBJ2-5 | TRBV20-1 | once | TRBD2 | CSARLAGGYQETQYF | TGCAGTGCTAGACTAGCGGGGGGGTACCAAGAGACCCAGTACTTC
TRBJ2-1 | TRBV7-2 | . | . | CASSSLLGDNEQFF | TGTGCCAGCAGCTCACTACTGGGAGACAATGAGCAGTTCTTC
TRBJ2-1 | TRBV7-7 | . | TRBD1 | CASSAGTGNHNEQFF | TGTGCCAGCAGTGCCGGGACAGGGAACCACAATGAGCAGTTCTTC
TRBJ1-2 | TRBV27 | . | TRBD1 | CASSLRGTGGWNYGYTF | TGTGCCAGCAGTTTACGGGGGACAGGGGGCTGGAACTATGGCTACACCTTC
TRBJ2-5 | TRBV9 | few | TRBD2 | CASSPGLAGFQETQYF | TGTGCCAGCAGCCCGGGCCTAGCGGGTTTCCAAGAGACCCAGTACTTC
TRBJ2-3 | TRBV12-3/TRBV12-4 | once | TRBD2 | CASSLWTSGGTDTQYF | TGTGCCAGCAGTTTGTGGACTAGCGGGGGCACAGATACGCAGTATTTT
TRBJ2-7 | TRBV7-9 | . | TRBD1 | CASSFHRGVNEQYF | TGTGCCAGCAGCTTTCACAGGGGCGTCAACGAGCAGTACTTC
TRBJ2-5 | TRBV5-1 | . | . | CASSLGVYEILETQYF | TGCGCCAGCAGCTTGGGAGTCTACGAGATCCTGGAGACCCAGTACTTC